This T cell receptor (beta chain) was sequenced during a study of Ad26.COV2.S vaccination and SARS-CoV-2 variants. Overall study results and limits: Reported findings describe substantial breadth in spike-specific CD8+ and CD4+ T cell responses following vaccination.

Some clones are missing from TCRdb's copy, which holds only in-frame ones; the method was immunoSEQ multiplex PCR. The sample lists about 410,000 clones; approximately 91% were seen once. CDR3 length: 14 residues. Trimming shortened V by 3 bases and J by 7 bases, and 15 bases separated the two germline ends. The V gene's germline CDR1 is SGHTA and CDR2 FQGTGA. A word on this clone: Its antigen is unknown.

The treatment here: around 19 received Ad26.COV2.S at low or high dose, single or two shots; roughly 5 received placebo; per-sample allocation not given. Following the first vaccine or placebo injection, samples were taken on day 63. Spike of the Wuhan-strain SARS-CoV-2 was expressed by an Ad26 vector, which formed the vaccine. The sequencing used peripheral blood, collected in a trial of Ad26.COV2.S vaccine versus placebo. The chain links TRBV7-3 to TRBJ1-1, with D perhaps TRBD1 (6 bases). The TCR was taken from a person between 18 and 65 years old who received the Ad26.COV2.S COVID-19 vaccine or a placebo. The CDR3 protein is CASSLNRDEGEAFF. In nucleotides, the CDR3 is TGTGCCAGCAGCTTGAACAGGGATGAGGGTGAAGCTTTCTTT.